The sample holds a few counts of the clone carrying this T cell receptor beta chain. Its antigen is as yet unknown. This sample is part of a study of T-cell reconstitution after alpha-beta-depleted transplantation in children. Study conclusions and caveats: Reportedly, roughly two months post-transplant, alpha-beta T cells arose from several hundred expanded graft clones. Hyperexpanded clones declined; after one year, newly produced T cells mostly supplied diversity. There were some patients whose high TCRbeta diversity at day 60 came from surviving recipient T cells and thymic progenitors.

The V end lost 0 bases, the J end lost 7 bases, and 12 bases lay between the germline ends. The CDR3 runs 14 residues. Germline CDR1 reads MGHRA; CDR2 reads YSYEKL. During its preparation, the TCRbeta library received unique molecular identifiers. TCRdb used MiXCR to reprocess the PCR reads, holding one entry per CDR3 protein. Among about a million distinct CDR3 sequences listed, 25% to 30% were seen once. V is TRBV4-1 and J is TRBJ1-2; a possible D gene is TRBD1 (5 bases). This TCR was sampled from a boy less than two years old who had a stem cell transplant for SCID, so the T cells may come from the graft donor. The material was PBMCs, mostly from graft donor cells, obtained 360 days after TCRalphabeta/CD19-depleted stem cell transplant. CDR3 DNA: TGCGCCAGCAGCCAAGAGGGGAAAGGGGTTGGCTACACCTTC. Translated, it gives CASSQEGKGVGYTF.